The next 14 T cell receptor beta chains were all read from a single sample in a study of CD8 T cells in ankylosing spondylitis. Study-level results: A TCR beta motif made of fewer than 10 highly homologous variants seemed typical of ankylosing spondylitis blood.

No cognate antigen is known for these TCRs. Each CDR3 protein is one row after TCRdb ran MiXCR on the 5' RACE reads. The sample lists around 770,000 distinct CDR3 sequences, roughly 19% occurring once. The sequenced sample consisted of blood, either unsorted or a sorted T cell fraction (not recorded which). Receptors were obtained from a male donor with ankylosing spondylitis.

The chain recombines TRBV4-1 with TRBJ2-1, with a tentative D call TRBD2 (5 bases). The V end was cut by 4 bases, the J end by 8 bases, with 21 bases between. Germline CDR1 MGHRA, CDR2 YSYEKL. The CDR3 is 16 residues long. The CDR3 region has the DNA TGCGCCAGCAGCCCGTATCTAGGTGATAGCGTTGATGAGCAGTTCTTC. Translated, it gives CASSPYLGDSVDEQFF.

This chain joins TRBV6-2 or TRBV6-3 and TRBJ2-7; TRBD1 might be the D (5 bases). The CDR3 has 17 amino acids. V lost 0 bases to trimming and J lost 2 bases, with 17 bases between them. Germline V gives CDR1 MNHEY, CDR2 SVGEGT. In DNA, the CDR3 is TGTGCCAGCAGTTACTCAGACAGCGCCCAAGCCCCCTACGAGCAGTACTTC. Amino acid sequence: CASSYSDSAQAPYEQYF.

This clonotype was recorded a few times. The chain combines TRBV3-1 with TRBJ1-5; possibly TRBD1 for D (5 bases). Trimming pared 0 bases from V and 3 bases from J, leaving 6 bases between. Germline CDR1 is LGHDT and CDR2 is YNNKEL (reference sequence). The CDR3 is made up of 14 amino acids. The CDR3 sequence: CASSQDRVNQPQHF. The DNA of the CDR3 is TGTGCCAGCAGCCAAGACAGGGTCAATCAGCCCCAGCATTTT.

This clonotype has a count of ten or more. The gene calls are TRBV7-9 and TRBJ2-2; D remains unclear. From germline, CDR1 is SEHNR and CDR2 FQNEAQ (reference sequence). This CDR3 contains 14 residues. Trimming shortened V by 3 bases and J by 2 bases, and 7 bases separated the two germline ends. The CDR3 nucleotides read TGTGCCAGCAGCTTGGAAATTAACACCGGGGAGCTGTTTTTT. Its translation: CASSLEINTGELFF.

At least ten counts were recorded for this clonotype. The V call is TRBV11-2, the J call TRBJ2-5; 16 nucleotides align to TRBD2. The CDR3 spans 18 residues. Germline V gene lookup returns CDR1 SGHAT and CDR2 FQNNGV. Unmatched junction bases numbered 15, after V lost 11 bases and J lost 3 bases. The CDR3 here is CASASSSGTSGREETQYF. Written as DNA, the CDR3 is TGTGCCTCCGCCAGCAGCTCCGGGACTAGCGGGAGGGAAGAGACCCAGTACTTC.

The gene calls are TRBV25-1 and TRBJ1-5; possible D gene TRBD1, 5 bases. The germline V gene has CDR1 MGHDK and CDR2 SYGVNS. There are 14 residues in the CDR3. V was clipped by 3 bases and J by 7 bases, with 13 bases between them. This CDR3 is CASSDSGFNQPQHF. The CDR3 nucleotides are TGTGCCAGCAGTGATTCAGGGTTCAACCAGCCCCAGCATTTT.

This clonotype turned up a few times. The rearrangement joins TRBV6-5 to TRBJ2-2; tentative D call: TRBD2 (6 bases). The CDR3 runs 16 residues. Deletions cut 4 bases from V and 6 bases from J, with 18 bases between. Germline V gene sequence: CDR1 MNHEY, CDR2 SVGAGI. In DNA, the CDR3 is TGTGCCAGCAGTTTCGCGATTCCGGGACTCTCCGGGGAGCTGTTTTTT. Translation: CASSFAIPGLSGELFF.

The V gene is TRBV29-1, the J gene TRBJ2-1; TRBD1 matches at 8 bases. Germline lookup yields CDR1 SQVTM and CDR2 ANQGSEA. Losses at the gene ends were 6 bases for V and 8 bases for J; bases not matched to a gene: 3. This CDR3 region has 11 residues. The CDR3 DNA sequence: TGCAGCGTCACAGGGGGAGATGAGCAGTTCTTC. This gives the protein CSVTGGDEQFF.

The chain carries TRBV20-1 and TRBJ2-3; 7 nucleotides line up with TRBD2. Germline CDR1 is DFQATT and CDR2 is SNEGSKA (reference sequence). The CDR3 length is 14 residues. V shed 4 bases, J shed 2 bases, and the junction held 6 bases outside the gene matches. CDR3 DNA: TGCAGTGCTACACTAGCGATCGACACAGATACGCAGTATTTT. This encodes CSATLAIDTDTQYF.

This sequence joins TRBV6-1 and TRBJ1-1, with 9 nucleotides matching TRBD1. The junction had 4 bases not matched to a gene; V was cut back by 6 bases and J by 2 bases. Germline assignment: CDR1 MNHNS and CDR2 SASEGT. There are 14 residues in the CDR3. This CDR3 reads CASSEQGANTEAFF. The CDR3 DNA reads as TGTGCCAGCAGCGAACAGGGGGCTAACACTGAAGCTTTCTTT.

This clonotype has at least ten counts. This rearrangement joins TRBV7-9 to TRBJ2-2; D unclear. Germline CDR1 SEHNR, CDR2 FQNEAQ (reference sequence). Trimming removed 3 bases at V and 6 bases at J, with 5 bases between. This CDR3 is 12 amino acids long. CDR3: CASSFSAGELFF. CDR3 sequence (DNA): TGTGCCAGCAGCTTTAGTGCCGGGGAGCTGTTTTTT.

A few counts support this clonotype. The gene calls are TRBV5-1 and TRBJ2-1, with 7 positions matching TRBD1. The trim removed 4 bases at V and 2 bases at J, leaving 9 bases unmatched. Per germline, CDR1 SGHRS and CDR2 YFSETQ. CDR3 size: 16 residues. In DNA form, the CDR3 reads TGCGCCAGCAGCCCGTTTACAGGGGAGCCCTACAATGAGCAGTTCTTC. Its protein product is CASSPFTGEPYNEQFF.

Ten or more counts support this clonotype. The gene calls are TRBV29-1 and TRBJ2-7, with D maybe TRBD1 (5 bases). Trimming pared 4 bases from V and 6 bases from J, leaving 13 bases between. Germline V gene lookup returns CDR1 SQVTM and CDR2 ANQGSEA. This CDR3 is 12 amino acids long. CDR3 DNA sequence: TGCAGCGTTGGATTTTTGGGGCTCGAGCAGTACTTC. Encoded protein: CSVGFLGLEQYF.

This clonotype has at least ten counts. The chain recombines TRBV9 with TRBJ1-4; no firm D call. This CDR3 has 15 residues. CDR1 SGDLS and CDR2 YYNGEE come from the germline V gene. The V and J ends lost 0 bases and 5 bases respectively, with 11 bases between them. CDR3 DNA sequence: TGTGCCAGCAGCGTAGCTTGGAGCACAAATGAAAAACTGTTTTTT. It yields the protein CASSVAWSTNEKLFF.